Below are 10 T cell receptor beta chains sequenced from a single sample in a study of PD-1 blockade in classical Hodgkin lymphoma. Clones were read by immunoSEQ multiplex PCR, and TCRdb kept only the in-frame ones, dropping some. Seen here are approximately 65,000 clones, about 89% observed once, and the top ten hold about a tenth. As to time point: cycle 4 day 1 (C4D1), after 6 weeks of nivolumab. Every patient was affected by relapse after autologous stem cell transplantation, while exposure to brentuximab vedotin was not uniform. Sequencing used peripheral blood mononuclear cells (PBMCs), obtained before the fourth cycle of nivolumab. The receptors were sampled from a human donor with classical Hodgkin lymphoma.

This chain joins TRBV18 and TRBJ1-1; tentative D call: TRBD1 (5 bases). The V end was cut by 6 bases, the J end by 4 bases, with 21 bases between. The germline V gene encodes CDR1 KGHSH and CDR2 LQKENI. This CDR3 has 16 residues. CDR3 coding DNA: TGTGCCAGCTCCCCGGTTGTCGCAGGGCCGTTCACTGAAGCTTTCTTT. Its protein product is CASSPVVAGPFTEAFF. The full variable domain, its missing parts supplied by reference TRBV18 and TRBJ1-1, is NAGVMQNPRHLVRRRGQEARLRCSPMKGHSHVYWYRQLPEEGLKFMVYLQKENIIDESGMPKERFSAEFPKEGPSILRIQQVVRGDSAAYFCASSPVVAGPFTEAFFGQGTRLTVV.

The chain combines TRBV5-5 with TRBJ2-5; no clear D. Germline CDR1 SGHKS, CDR2 YYEKEE (reference sequence). The CDR3 sequence is 15 residues long. V dropped 0 bases and J dropped 5 bases, with 14 bases sitting between them. In nucleotides, the CDR3 is TGTGCCAGCAGCTTGGCCGTCTCCCCGAGGGAGACCCAGTACTTC. It yields the protein CASSLAVSPRETQYF.

V is TRBV27 and J is TRBJ1-2; D may be TRBD1 (5 bases). Germline CDR1 reads MNHEY; CDR2 reads SMNVEV (reference sequence). This CDR3 is 16 amino acids long. V was pared by 6 bases and J by 7 bases, with 24 bases between. The CDR3 reads CASSLQPRQSPGGYTF. CDR3 coding DNA: TGTGCCAGCAGCTTACAACCCAGACAGTCCCCGGGTGGCTACACCTTC.

In this sample, this clone turned up once. The chain joins TRBV11-2 to TRBJ2-1; D may match TRBD1 or TRBD2 (6 bases each). This CDR3 region has 16 residues. Germline V gene lookup returns CDR1 SGHAT and CDR2 FQNNGV. Trimming stripped 2 bases from V and 0 bases from J, with 11 bases between. CDR3 nucleotides: TGTGCCAGCAGCTTACTAGGAGGGGGCTCCTACAATGAGCAGTTCTTC. It yields the protein CASSLLGGGSYNEQFF.

The rearrangement links TRBV11-1 to TRBJ2-7; TRBD1 is a possible D gene (6 bases). V was trimmed by 5 bases and J by 6 bases, leaving 20 bases between them. The CDR3 loop spans 15 amino acids. CDR1 is SGHAT, CDR2 FQDESV, per germline (reference sequence). In nucleotides, the CDR3 is TGTGCCAGCAGCGGGGCAGGGGTTCTTTTCAGCGAGCAGTACTTC. It yields the protein CASSGAGVLFSEQYF. The whole variable domain, remainder taken from reference TRBV11-1 and TRBJ2-7, is EAEVAQSPRYKITEKSQAVAFWCDPISGHATLYWYRQILGQGPELLVQFQDESVVDDSQLPKDRFSAERLKGVDSTLKIQPAELGDSAMYLCASSGAGVLFSEQYFGPGTRLTVT.

V gene TRBV6-5 combines with J gene TRBJ1-5, with no clear D. Trimming removed 8 bases at V and 5 bases at J, with 4 bases between. Germline V gives CDR1 MNHEY, CDR2 SVGAGI. CDR3 length: 10 amino acids. The CDR3 loop reads CASGDQPQHF. The CDR3 DNA is TGTGCCAGCGGGGATCAGCCCCAGCATTTT.

The chain carries TRBV5-1 and TRBJ2-5; the match to TRBD2 covers 11 bases. This CDR3 has 16 amino acids. The V and J ends lost 4 bases and 5 bases, in that order; junction bases with no gene match: 10. Germline lookup yields CDR1 SGHRS and CDR2 YFSETQ. CDR3: CASSAQVAGGLETQYF. Written as DNA, the CDR3 is TGCGCCAGCAGCGCCCAAGTAGCGGGGGGGCTCGAGACCCAGTACTTC.

This rearrangement joins TRBV6-5 to TRBJ2-3; the D is unclear. The CDR3 extends over 15 amino acids. V was trimmed by 0 bases and J by 1 base, leaving 8 bases between them. Germline V lookup: CDR1 MNHEY, CDR2 SVGAGI. DNA of the CDR3: TGTGCCAGCAGTTACTCGGGTGTGGGCACAGATACGCAGTATTTT. This sequence encodes CASSYSGVGTDTQYF.

This clone appeared once. The V and J genes are TRBV5-4 and TRBJ2-5; 13 nucleotides line up with TRBD2. Losses at the gene ends were 3 bases for V and 1 base for J; bases not matched to a gene: 0. Germline V gives CDR1 SGHNT, CDR2 YYREEE (reference sequence). The CDR3 has 15 residues. The chain's CDR3 is CASSWTSGGQETQYF. The CDR3 DNA reads as TGTGCCAGCAGCTGGACTAGCGGGGGCCAAGAGACCCAGTACTTC.

The chain combines TRBV11-2 with TRBJ1-2, with a tentative D call TRBD1 (5 bases). Per germline, CDR1 SGHAT and CDR2 FQNNGV. The CDR3 contains 15 residues. The V end was cut by 4 bases, the J end by 4 bases, with 16 bases between. Here the CDR3 DNA reads TGTGCCAGCAGCTCCGGGATCGGGACGGCCTATGGCTACACCTTC. Its protein is CASSSGIGTAYGYTF.